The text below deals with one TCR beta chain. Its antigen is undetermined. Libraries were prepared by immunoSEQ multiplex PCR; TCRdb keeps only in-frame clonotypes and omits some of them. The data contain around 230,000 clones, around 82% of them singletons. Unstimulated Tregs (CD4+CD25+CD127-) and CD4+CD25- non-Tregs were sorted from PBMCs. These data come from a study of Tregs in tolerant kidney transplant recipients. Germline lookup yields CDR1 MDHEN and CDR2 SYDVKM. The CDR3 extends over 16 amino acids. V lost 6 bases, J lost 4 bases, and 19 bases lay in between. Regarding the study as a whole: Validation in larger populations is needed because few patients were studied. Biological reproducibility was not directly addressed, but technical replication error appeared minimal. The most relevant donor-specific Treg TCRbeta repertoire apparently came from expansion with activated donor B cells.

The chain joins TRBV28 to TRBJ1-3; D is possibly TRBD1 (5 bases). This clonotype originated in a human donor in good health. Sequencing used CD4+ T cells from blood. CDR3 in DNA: TGTGCCAGCAGCACTCCCGGGAGGGGCTCAGGAAACACCATATATTTT. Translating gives CASSTPGRGSGNTIYF.